The present T cell receptor beta chain was sequenced within a study of T cells in tuberculosis listed by TCRdb under 2018. For context, the study as a whole: In the study, CD1B tetramers and high-throughput TCR immunosequencing were combined to characterize T cells specific for the mycobacterial lipid antigen glucose monomycolate (GMM).

Points the paper makes about the study in general: T cells that bind the CD1B-GMM tetramer with low affinity may not have been captured by the stringent sort gate.

Thawed, overnight-rested PBMC were stained with GMM-loaded CD1B tetramer, a Live/Dead dye and anti-CD3, then sorted on a FACS Aria II. CD1B tetramers were loaded with C32 glucose monomycolate purified from Rhodococcus equi. Before cryopreservation, the PBMC used for tetramer sorting had been depleted of CD14-expressing monocytes for a separate study. From each donor, about 90,000 tetramer-negative cells were sorted and analyzed together with the tetramer-positive cells. Antigen-specific T cells were sorted from several healthy South African adults using GMM-loaded CD1B tetramers. To note about this clone: Per-nucleotide qualities are absent, and no much larger clonotype sits a single base away.

Because TCR-alpha and TCR-beta chains were sequenced unpaired, no chain pairing information was available. The immunoSEQ multiplex PCR assay was used to generate TCR libraries, with TCR-beta and/or TCR-alpha/delta assays applied to each sample. The amplified TCR libraries were sequenced using the Illumina high-throughput platform. The source study handled its data this way. Clustering and dimensionality reduction were performed using pairwise TCRdist distances among GMM-specific receptors from ex vivo sorted or in vitro expanded T cells. Sequence motifs, defined by gene usage and CDR3 content, were tested for enrichment in tetramer-positive compared with tetramer-negative populations. TCRdb's version of the immuneACCESS table is confined to in-frame rearrangements and falls short of the full clone set. An unresolved V gene accounts for under half of the shortfall where checked; the remainder is of unknown origin. V and J calls and clone size are those listed in that table; D and trimming were worked out from the DNA. The sample data list about 88,000 clones, and roughly 90% of these were observed just once. 1.5% to 2% of the sample rests with the top ten.

This clonotype was sampled from an adult woman with latent tuberculosis. Material: CD1b-GMM tetramer-negative cells sorted from PBMCs. The sample's cell subset or site label, in plain terms: T cells not binding CD1B-GMM tetramer, sorted from same donor.

The DNA sequence follows: TGTGCCAGCAGCTTCCTAAGACAGGGACCATACAATGAGCAGTTCTTC. This sequence encodes CASSFLRQGPYNEQFF. The sequence links TRBV7-9 to TRBJ2-1; 7 central nucleotides agree with TRBD1. The germline V end is reduced by 3 bases and the J end by 4 bases; junction bases left unmatched: 9. The germline V gene (reference sequence) yields SEHNR for CDR1 and FQNEAQ for CDR2. The CDR3 has 16 amino acids, counting the end cysteine and phenylalanine. Only the CDR3 DNA stays, 48 bases, in frame from base 1.